The 9 T cell receptor beta chains reported below all come from one sample, sequenced in a study of PD-1 blockade in classical Hodgkin lymphoma. Sample time point: newly diagnosed, previously untreated cHL patient sample. TCRdb keeps only in-frame clones here, not all; method: immunoSEQ multiplex PCR. This sample has about 47,000 clones, with roughly 88% found just once. Material: peripheral blood mononuclear cells (PBMCs). The receptors shown here come from a human donor with classical Hodgkin lymphoma.

V gene TRBV6-1 combines with J gene TRBJ2-2; 8 nucleotides line up with TRBD2. V shed 10 bases and J 4 bases; nucleotides not matched to a gene: 8. The CDR3 has 14 residues. The germline gives CDR1 MNHNS, CDR2 SASEGT. For the CDR3, the DNA is TGTGCCACTACGCCGGGAGGGGGCACCGGGGAGCTGTTTTTT. Its translation is CATTPGGGTGELFF.

Here the CDR3 DNA reads TGTGCCAGCACCCTGGGCTATGGCTACACCTTC. Its translation: CASTLGYGYTF. The rearrangement links TRBV6-6 to TRBJ1-2; D not resolved. The CDR3 runs 11 residues. V gave up 7 bases and J gave up 4 bases, with 7 bases separating them. Germline CDR1 and CDR2: MNHNY and SVGAGI (reference sequence).

V gene TRBV2 combines with J gene TRBJ1-5; no reliable D call. V lost 4 bases to trimming and J lost 4 bases, with 14 bases between them. The CDR3 has 15 residues. Germline values: CDR1 SNHLY, CDR2 FYNNEI. The CDR3 DNA is TGTGCCAGCAGTGGGTTCTTGGGCGGGAATCAGCCCCAGCATTTT. Protein: CASSGFLGGNQPQHF.

The chain combines TRBV15 with TRBJ1-5, with D perhaps TRBD1 (5 bases). Germline V CDR1 and CDR2: LNHNV, YYDKDF (reference sequence). Trimming took off 1 base at V and 5 bases at J, with 12 bases between the two ends. This CDR3 is built from 15 residues. The CDR3 DNA sequence: TGTGCCACCAGCAGAGTTGGGGCTACAGATCAGCCCCAGCATTTT. It encodes CATSRVGATDQPQHF.

The V call is TRBV5-1, the J call TRBJ2-3; 10 bases match TRBD2. The CDR3 sequence is 16 residues long. V trimming: 1 base; J trimming: 7 bases; junction bases outside the gene matches: 9. CDR1 is SGHRS and CDR2 is YFSETQ in the germline V gene. The chain's CDR3 is CASSLITSGELHTQYF. The CDR3 coding sequence is TGCGCCAGCAGCTTGATTACTAGCGGGGAGCTGCATACGCAGTATTTT.

The V and J genes are TRBV21-1 and TRBJ1-4; TRBD1, the table's D call, was not compared with the DNA. TRBV21-1 is labeled a pseudogene. The CDR3 length is 12 residues. CDR3 coding DNA: TGTGCCAGCAGAAGGACAAGTGAAAAACTGTTTTTT. This codes for CASRRTSEKLFF.

This chain connects TRBV18 to TRBJ1-1; possible D gene TRBD1, 5 bases. CDR3 size: 16 residues. Germline CDR1 reads KGHSH; CDR2 reads LQKENI. Trimming left V 2 bases short and J 3 bases short, with 16 bases between. The DNA of the CDR3 is TGTGCCAGCTCACCAGGGGGTCCGAGGGTGTACACTGAAGCTTTCTTT. Translated, it gives CASSPGGPRVYTEAFF.

This sequence joins TRBV7-9 and TRBJ1-3; D not resolved. The length of the CDR3 is 16 residues. Germline loops: CDR1 SEHNR, CDR2 FQNEAQ (reference sequence). Trimming cost V 5 bases and J 0 bases, with 14 bases left between them. The CDR3 region has the DNA TGTGCCAGCAGCCGATCAGGACCGAGCTCTGGAAACACCATATATTTT. It encodes CASSRSGPSSGNTIYF. The complete variable domain, with remaining parts taken from reference TRBV7-9 and TRBJ1-3, reads DTGVSQNPRHKITKRGQNVTFRCDPISEHNRLYWYRQTLGQGPEFLTYFQNEAQLEKSRLLSDRFSAERPKGSFSTLEIQRTEQGDSAMYLCASSRSGPSSGNTIYFGEGSWLTVV.

A few counts support this clone. The chain recombines TRBV2 with TRBJ2-5; 11 bases line up with TRBD1. The trim removed 7 bases at V and 4 bases at J, leaving 8 bases unmatched. Germline loops: CDR1 SNHLY, CDR2 FYNNEI. This CDR3 contains 15 residues. In DNA form, the CDR3 reads TGTGCCAGCAACCTCGGACAGGGGGCTTTAGAGACCCAGTACTTC. It codes for CASNLGQGALETQYF. Supplemented by reference TRBV2 and TRBJ2-5, the full variable domain reads EPEVTQTPSHQVTQMGQEVILRCVPISNHLYFYWYRQILGQKVEFLVSFYNNEISEKSEIFDDQFSVERPDGSNFTLKIRSTKLEDSAMYFCASNLGQGALETQYFGPGTRLLVL.